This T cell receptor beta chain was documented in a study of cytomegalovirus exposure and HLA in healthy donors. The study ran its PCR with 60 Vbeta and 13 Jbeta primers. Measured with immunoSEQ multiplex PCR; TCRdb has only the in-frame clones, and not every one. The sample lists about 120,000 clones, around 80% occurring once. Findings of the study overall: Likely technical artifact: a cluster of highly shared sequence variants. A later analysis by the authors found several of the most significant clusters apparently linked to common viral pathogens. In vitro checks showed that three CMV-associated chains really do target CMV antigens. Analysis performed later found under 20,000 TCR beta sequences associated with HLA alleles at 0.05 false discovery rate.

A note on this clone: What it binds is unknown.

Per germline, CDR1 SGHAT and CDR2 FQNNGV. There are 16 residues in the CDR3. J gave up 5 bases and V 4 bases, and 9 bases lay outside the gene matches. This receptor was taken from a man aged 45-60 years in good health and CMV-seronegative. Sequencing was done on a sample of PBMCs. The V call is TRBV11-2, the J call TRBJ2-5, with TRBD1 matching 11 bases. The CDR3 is CASSSRTGGNGETQYF. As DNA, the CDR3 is TGTGCCAGCAGCTCTAGGACAGGGGGCAATGGGGAGACCCAGTACTTC. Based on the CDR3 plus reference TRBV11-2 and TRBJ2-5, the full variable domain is EAGVAQSPRYKIIEKRQSVAFWCNPISGHATLYWYQQILGQGPKLLIQFQNNGVVDDSQLPKDRFSAERLKGVDSTLKIQPAKLEDSAVYLCASSSRTGGNGETQYFGPGTRLLVL.